The T cell receptor beta chain under discussion was sequenced for a study of cytomegalovirus exposure and HLA in healthy donors. These donors, healthy bone marrow donors, were studied. About this clone: The antigen is unknown.

Trimming left V 2 bases short and J 4 bases short, with 17 bases between. Germline CDR1 is MGHRA and CDR2 is YSYEKL. This CDR3 region has 16 residues. Overall study results and limits: Donors belonging to an Asian-associated ancestry cluster reportedly showed fewer N-insertions in productive TCRs than the 666-donor mean, according to what a later analysis found. According to a later analysis, most TCR beta chains associated with CMV appeared HLA-restricted. From TCR beta sequences, most subjects' HLA-A and HLA-B alleles were reportedly predicted accurately.

Researchers ran the PCR with 60 Vbeta and 13 Jbeta primers. The assay was immunoSEQ multiplex PCR, and TCRdb's table has in-frame clones only and misses some. This table holds about 200,000 clones, 70% to 80% found once. This sequence originates from a young woman in good health and CMV-seronegative. The sequenced sample was PBMCs. The chain is built from TRBV4-1 and TRBJ1-2; tentative D call: TRBD1 (5 bases). CDR3 protein: CASSQQGLRSGYGYTF. The CDR3 region has the DNA TGCGCCAGCAGCCAACAGGGACTACGAAGCGGCTATGGCTACACCTTC.